This T cell receptor beta chain was recovered during a study of T cell responses to AZD1222 COVID-19 vaccine (dated by TCRdb to about 2021). Regarding the research as a whole: AZD1222 recipients whose second dose came at about 4 weeks and those whose second dose came at about 12 weeks were combined into one group, since spike-specific TCR depth and breadth did not differ between the two schedules. TCR sequencing was performed for 230 to 250 trial participants, of whom roughly 200 were given two doses of AZD1222 and some 25 were given two doses of MenACWY control vaccine. Trial participants were enrolled by age into subgroups of 18-55, 56-69 and 70-plus years, and around 140, 26 and 57 TCR-sequenced participants, respectively, were included in these subgroups.

The CDR3 regions of human TCRbeta chains were subjected to immunosequencing. The study's processing was this. Repertoire TCRs were checked for matches against a reference library of SARS-CoV-2-specific TCRs that had been generated using the MIRA antigen-specificity platform. Breadth was defined as the fraction of unique TCRs that were SARS-CoV-2-associated, and depth was defined as the fraction of total T cells that were SARS-CoV-2-associated. Using the MIRA data, each spike-specific TCR was assigned both to the spike region to which the TCR was reactive and to a CD4 or CD8 class. Log10-transformed breadth and depth values were compared by one-way ANOVA with Sidak's multiple comparisons tests. TCRdb mirrors the immuneACCESS table, restricted to in-frame sequences. Some clones are absent from its copies; in checked studies, under half trace to an unresolved V gene, and the reason for the others is unknown. For V, J and clone size, that table is used; D and trimming come from the DNA. The sample table holds approximately 110,000 clones, of which approximately 89% were seen once. The top ten clonotypes cover approximately 5.4% of the sample.

Read against the paper, the sample's time point label means: baseline before first vaccination. Vaccinee samples were obtained from the UK trials COV001 and COV002, which included a single-blind randomized controlled phase 2/3 trial of AZD1222 (ChAdOx1 nCoV-19) in healthy adults. For TCRbeta chain sequencing, PBMC samples were collected from trial participants at day 0 and at day 28 after the second dose. Comments on this clone: It has no known antigen specificity. No base quality values were provided; no much bigger clone lies one nucleotide off.

Results the study describes overall, beyond this receptor: Conclusions about previously exposed vaccinees were limited because only a handful of AZD1222 recipients were SARS-CoV-2 seropositive at baseline. Most participants were white British and females outnumbered males, and the authors suggested that clonal diversity may have been underestimated. Spike-specific TCR breadth and depth rose significantly after two AZD1222 doses compared with day 0 and with MenACWY recipients. The 56-69-year group was small, and its depth increase did not reach significance, likely because of low power. Epitopes outside the regions mutated in the B.1.351 and B.1.1.7 variants were reportedly recognized by nearly half of the unique spike-specific TCRs. Vaccine-associated CD4 TCRs spanned the whole spike protein, with dominant responses in regions 160-218 and 743-854. Because no samples from the day 14 peak response were available, repertoires could be characterized only after the peak T cell response.

The cysteine opens and the phenylalanine closes a CDR3 of 14 amino acids. Only the CDR3 part of the read is kept: 42 bases, read in frame from the first base. In the germline V gene, CDR1 corresponds to SGHDN and CDR2 to FVKESK. Trimming removed 4 bases from V and 4 bases from J, leaving 13 bases between the germline ends. This sequence was found in an adult in good health. The rearrangement joined TRBV14 to TRBJ1-1; no D gene can be assigned with confidence. Sequencing was performed on peripheral blood, taken on day 0 of AZD1222 vaccination. CDR3 region: CASSPWTGGTEAFF. The nucleotides read TGTGCCAGCAGCCCTTGGACGGGTGGCACTGAAGCTTTCTTT.